The 19 T cell receptor beta chains below were found in one sample sequenced in a study of human T cells and chemical hapten exposure. Time point here: patch test 3, about 24 weeks after DPC sensitization. The treatment denotes: therapeutic diphenylcyclopropenone sensitization with weekly scalp DPC. TCRdb recomputed calls from the RACE reads with MiXCR, one row per CDR3 protein. This sample has 150,000 to 200,000 distinct CDR3 sequences, with 25% to 35% found just once. Here the sequenced sample was whole blood, taken in connection with sensitization to the hapten diphenylcyclopropenone (DPC). Source of these receptors: a woman aged 18-30 years with alopecia areata. Some clones in this sample may be carry-over from other donors' samples.

This clonotype was found a few times. The chain has TRBV7-2 and TRBJ2-1, with 9 bases fitting TRBD2. With 8 bases clipped from V and 6 bases from J, the junction kept 5 bases outside the gene matches. The CDR3 sequence is 13 residues long. The germline CDR1 and CDR2 sequences are SGHTA and FQGNSA. Here the CDR3 reads CASGRRGGNEQFF. DNA of the CDR3: TGTGCCAGCGGTCGGCGGGGGGGCAATGAGCAGTTCTTC.

The gene calls are TRBV15 and TRBJ2-7; perhaps D is TRBD1 or TRBD2 (5 bases each). The CDR3 covers 13 residues. V gave up 3 bases and J gave up 11 bases, with 17 bases separating them. The germline CDR1 and CDR2 sequences are LNHNV and YYDKDF (reference sequence). The CDR3 coding sequence is TGTGCCACCAGCAGCATGGTCCAGGGACCTAAGTACTTC. Protein product: CATSSMVQGPKYF.

This clonotype has more than one count but fewer than ten. The rearrangement joins TRBV12-3 or TRBV12-4 to TRBJ2-1; D is unclear. This CDR3 has 11 residues. With 3 bases removed from V and 11 bases from J, the gap between germline ends came to 8 bases. The CDR3 loop is CASSFSMKQFF. The DNA for the CDR3 is TGTGCCAGCAGTTTCTCAATGAAGCAGTTCTTC.

This chain uses TRBV29-1 with TRBJ2-3; the match to TRBD2 covers 8 bases. Germline assignment: CDR1 SQVTM and CDR2 ANQGSEA. The CDR3 spans 13 residues. V lost 4 bases and J lost 7; bases outside the gene matches: 7. The CDR3 DNA follows: TGCAGCGTTGCCCGCGGGGGGCAACATACGCAGTATTTT. It specifies CSVARGGQHTQYF.

This clonotype was counted a few times. The chain combines TRBV7-2 with TRBJ1-4; no clear D gene. The length of the CDR3 is 14 residues. CDR1 is SGHTA, CDR2 FQGNSA, per germline. V was clipped by 5 bases and J by 8 bases, with 15 bases between them. The DNA for the CDR3 is TGTGCCAGCAGCCAGACGGGCCGTGGGGAAAAACTGTTTTTT. As protein: CASSQTGRGEKLFF.

At least ten counts were recorded for this clonotype. The V and J genes are TRBV29-1 and TRBJ2-5, with D perhaps being TRBD1 or TRBD2 (5 bases each). The CDR3 covers 14 residues. V gave up 5 bases and J gave up 4 bases, with 17 bases separating them. Germline loops: CDR1 SQVTM, CDR2 ANQGSEA. The CDR3 here is CSVPVVGPGETQYF. The CDR3 bases are TGCAGCGTTCCGGTCGTGGGACCCGGAGAGACCCAGTACTTC. The full variable domain, its missing parts supplied by reference TRBV29-1 and TRBJ2-5, is SAVISQKPSRDICQRGTSLTIQCQVDSQVTMMFWYRQQPGQSLTLIATANQGSEATYESGFVIDKFPISRPNLTFSTLTVSNMSPEDSSIYLCSVPVVGPGETQYFGPGTRLLVL.

The chain couples TRBV4-2 to TRBJ1-2; perhaps TRBD1 as D (5 bases). The ends were cut back, 3 bases at V and 6 bases at J, with 17 bases in the middle. The CDR3 covers 15 residues. CDR1 and CDR2 from the germline V gene are LGHNA and YNFKEQ. CDR3 coding DNA: TGTGCCAGCAGCCAGGCGGTCCAGGGCCCTAATGGCTACACCTTC. It codes for CASSQAVQGPNGYTF.

With regard to this clonotype: At one end the junction does not follow the germline gene, possibly because of a read error. This chain links TRBV15 with TRBJ1-1, with 7 bases identical to TRBD1. This CDR3 region has 15 residues. The V gene's germline CDR1 is LNHNV and CDR2 YYDKDF (reference sequence). DNA for the CDR3: TGTGCCACCAGGCGCGGCGGGACAGACTTTGCGGTTGGAGACTTT. The encoded protein is CATRRGGTDFAVGDF.

The chain employs TRBV2 and TRBJ2-7; unclear D gene. The CDR3 is 12 residues long. Trimming took off 9 bases at V and 4 bases at J, with 13 bases between the two ends. Germline V gene lookup returns CDR1 SNHLY and CDR2 FYNNEI. CDR3 sequence reads: CASCPSQYEQYF. The CDR3 DNA reads as TGTGCCAGTTGCCCAAGTCAATACGAGCAGTACTTC.

The V call is TRBV7-2, the J call TRBJ2-5; TRBD1 agrees at 11 bases. Germline CDR1 and CDR2: SGHTA and FQGNSA. The CDR3 loop spans 14 amino acids. J was trimmed by 4 bases and V by 10 bases; bases with no gene match: 8. The CDR3 here is CATRGDRGGETQYF. The DNA of the CDR3 is TGTGCCACGCGCGGGGACAGGGGGGGAGAGACCCAGTACTTC.

The chain combines TRBV9 with TRBJ1-4; 8 nucleotides align to TRBD1. The length of the CDR3 is 16 residues. Germline-derived CDR1 and CDR2 are SGDLS and YYNGEE. J lost 5 bases, V lost 3 bases, and 9 bases had no gene match. The CDR3 loop is CASSGGRTGRNEKLFF. The CDR3 coding sequence is TGTGCCAGCAGCGGGGGAAGGACAGGGAGGAATGAAAAACTGTTTTTT. Combining the CDR3 with reference TRBV9 and TRBJ1-4 gives the whole variable domain DSGVTQTPKHLITATGQRVTLRCSPRSGDLSVYWYQQSLDQGLQFLIQYYNGEERAKGNILERFSAQQFPDLHSELNLSSLELGDSALYFCASSGGRTGRNEKLFFGSGTQLSVL.

The CDR3 loop reads CAISRGHEQFF. The CDR3 DNA reads TGTGCCATCTCTCGGGGGCATGAGCAGTTCTTC. V usage is TRBV10-3 and J usage is TRBJ2-1; D tentatively fits TRBD1 or TRBD2 (6 bases each). The CDR3 runs to 11 residues. Trimming left V 8 bases short and J 8 bases short, with 10 bases between. The V gene's germline CDR1 is ENHRY and CDR2 SYGVKD.

This clonotype was counted between two and nine times. This sequence joins TRBV20-1 and TRBJ2-5, with D maybe TRBD2 (5 bases). V was pared by 2 bases and J by 5 bases, with 12 bases between. This CDR3 is 13 amino acids long. CDR1 is DFQATT, CDR2 SNEGSKA, per germline (reference sequence). The CDR3 DNA sequence: TGCAGTGCTAGACTACGGCGCGGGGAGACCCAGTACTTC. As protein: CSARLRRGETQYF.

This clonotype was seen more than once but under ten times. J is TRBJ2-5 and V is TRBV29-1; possibly TRBD1 for D (6 bases). V was pared by 4 bases and J by 3 bases, with 12 bases between. Germline CDR1 SQVTM, CDR2 ANQGSEA. CDR3 length: 13 residues. CDR3 protein: CSVGPGAEETQYF. The DNA for the CDR3 is TGCAGCGTTGGCCCAGGGGCGGAAGAGACCCAGTACTTC.

This clonotype turned up a few times. The rearrangement uses TRBV6-2 or TRBV6-3 and TRBJ2-1; possibly TRBD2 for D (6 bases). Germline V lookup: CDR1 MNHEY, CDR2 SVGEGT. Trimming left V 5 bases short and J 0 bases short, with 14 bases between. The CDR3 totals 16 residues. The CDR3 loop is CASSPPGTGSYNEQFF. The CDR3 nucleotides are TGTGCCAGCAGTCCTCCGGGGACTGGCTCCTACAATGAGCAGTTCTTC.

This clonotype was seen a few times. The chain joins TRBV2 to TRBJ2-6; D unclear. This CDR3 is built from 15 residues. V lost 1 base, J lost 0 bases, and 4 bases lay in between. Germline CDR1 and CDR2: SNHLY and FYNNEI. CDR3: CASSEEISGANVLTF. The CDR3 DNA follows: TGTGCCAGCAGTGAAGAGATCTCTGGGGCCAACGTCCTGACTTTC.

This clonotype was seen only a few times. This rearrangement joins TRBV5-1 to TRBJ1-2; D is uncertain. V lost 3 bases to trimming and J lost 0 bases, with 9 bases between them. Germline V CDR1 and CDR2: SGHRS, YFSETQ. The CDR3 has 14 amino acids. The chain's CDR3 is CASSWTDSNYGYTF. The DNA of the CDR3 is TGCGCCAGCAGCTGGACGGATTCTAACTATGGCTACACCTTC.

CDR3 in amino acids: CSVGARGLDTEAFF. The CDR3 DNA follows: TGCAGCGTTGGGGCCAGGGGGCTGGACACTGAAGCTTTCTTT. V is TRBV29-1 and J is TRBJ1-1; TRBD1 matches 8 bases. The CDR3 totals 14 residues. Germline lookup yields CDR1 SQVTM and CDR2 ANQGSEA. The trim removed 4 bases at V and 3 bases at J, leaving 7 bases unmatched.

The chain employs TRBV7-2 and TRBJ1-2; D might be TRBD1 (6 bases). CDR3 length equals 13 residues. Deletions cut 3 bases from V and 2 bases from J, with 7 bases between. Germline V gene lookup returns CDR1 SGHTA and CDR2 FQGNSA. Here the CDR3 reads CASSFTGNYGYTF. DNA for the CDR3: TGTGCCAGCAGCTTTACAGGGAACTATGGCTACACCTTC.